A single sample gave rise to the 12 T cell receptor beta chains below, sequenced in a study of T-cell memory formation after mild COVID-19. Using its own MiXCR run on the 5' RACE reads, TCRdb lists one record per CDR3 protein. The repertoire holds about half a million distinct CDR3 sequences, about 18% seen once, with over 9% in the top ten. Sequenced input: PBMCs or a T cell subset sorted from them (not recorded which). All receptors come from an adult woman who had mild COVID-19 (a few samples of this study predate the infection). Cell type and time point are not known.

This clonotype came up many times. The CDR3 spells CASSPQGANTGELFF. The CDR3 region has the DNA TGTGCCAGCAGTCCACAAGGGGCGAACACCGGGGAGCTGTTTTTT. This chain uses TRBV12-3 or TRBV12-4 with TRBJ2-2; TRBD1 might be the D (5 bases). The ends were cut back, 5 bases at V and 0 bases at J, with 10 bases in the middle. CDR3 length: 15 amino acids.

Only a few counts were recorded for this clonotype. The chain combines TRBV5-6 with TRBJ1-2; the D is unclear. The V and J ends lost 0 bases and 6 bases respectively, with 9 bases between them. Germline CDR1 SGHDT, CDR2 YYEEEE. This CDR3 has 13 residues. The CDR3 DNA is TGTGCCAGCAGCTTGGAGACGGGCCATGGCTACACCTTC. Translating gives CASSLETGHGYTF.

The V gene is TRBV12-3 or TRBV12-4, the J gene TRBJ2-5, with D possibly TRBD2 on 5 matching bases. V lost 8 bases to trimming and J lost 7 bases, with 23 bases between them. This CDR3 spans 15 amino acids. In DNA, the CDR3 is TGTGCCAGCTATGCTCAAATTGGCCGGGGAGCGACCCAGTACTTC. Its translation is CASYAQIGRGATQYF.

This clonotype has more than one count but fewer than ten. The J gene is TRBJ2-3, the V gene TRBV5-1; no reliable D call. V shed 2 bases and J shed 2 bases, with 9 bases lying between them. CDR3 size: 14 residues. CDR1 and CDR2 from the germline V gene are SGHRS and YFSETQ. This chain's CDR3 is CASSFSGVTDTQYF. The CDR3 region has the DNA TGCGCCAGCAGCTTTAGTGGGGTCACAGATACGCAGTATTTT.

The chain joins TRBV14 to TRBJ1-4; D is ambiguous. Trimming removed 3 bases at V and 5 bases at J, with 13 bases between. The CDR3 covers 15 residues. Germline values: CDR1 SGHDN, CDR2 FVKESK. The DNA for the CDR3 is TGTGCCAGCAGCCAGGACGGCCCTGCCAATGAAAAACTGTTTTTT. Its protein product is CASSQDGPANEKLFF.

This clonotype was counted at least ten times. This chain links TRBV7-3 with TRBJ2-3; no clear D. Trimming pared 5 bases from V and 2 bases from J, leaving 11 bases between. Germline lookup yields CDR1 SGHTA and CDR2 FQGTGA. The CDR3 has 14 amino acids. In DNA, the CDR3 is TGTGCCAGCAGCACCGGTGGGAACACAGATACGCAGTATTTT. Protein product: CASSTGGNTDTQYF. Drawing the rest from reference TRBV7-3 and TRBJ2-3, the complete variable domain is GAGVSQTPSNKVTEKGKYVELRCDPISGHTALYWYRQSLGQGPEFLIYFQGTGAADDSGLPNDRFFAVRPEGSVSTLKIQRTERGDSAVYLCASSTGGNTDTQYFGPGTRLTVL.

The V call is TRBV12-3 or TRBV12-4, the J call TRBJ2-5, with TRBD2 matching 8 bases. CDR3 size: 15 residues. V lost 5 bases and J lost 2; bases outside the gene matches: 7. CDR3 region: CASSLGREAQETQYF. As DNA, the CDR3 is TGTGCCAGCAGTCTCGGGCGGGAGGCTCAAGAGACCCAGTACTTC.

This clonotype was observed a handful of times. The chain joins TRBV5-1 to TRBJ2-3; TRBD2 agrees at 8 bases. This CDR3 is 15 amino acids long. V lost 0 bases to trimming and J lost 6 bases; unmatched junction nucleotides: 6. Germline V gene sequence: CDR1 SGHRS, CDR2 YFSETQ. Written as DNA, the CDR3 is TGCGCCAGCAGCTTGGAATCGGCTAGCGGGGATACGCAGTATTTT. Translated: CASSLESASGDTQYF. The entire variable domain, with the rest obtained from reference TRBV5-1 and TRBJ2-3, is as follows: KAGVTQTPRYLIKTRGQQVTLSCSPISGHRSVSWYQQTPGQGLQFLFEYFSETQRNKGNFPGRFSGRQFSNSRSEMNVSTLELGDSALYLCASSLESASGDTQYFGPGTRLTVL.

The chain couples TRBV7-2 to TRBJ1-2; D is undetermined. The ends were cut back, 4 bases at V and 2 bases at J, with 8 bases in the middle. Per germline, CDR1 SGHTA and CDR2 FQGNSA. The CDR3 extends over 13 amino acids. For the CDR3, the DNA is TGTGCCAGCAGCTCGGGCATGAACTATGGCTACACCTTC. It translates to CASSSGMNYGYTF.

This clonotype was recorded a few times. A much bigger clone sits one base away, suggesting this may be a read error. The chain uses TRBV27 and TRBJ2-6; no definite D call. CDR1 and CDR2 (germline): MNHEY, SMNVEV (reference sequence). The CDR3 runs to 14 residues. The CDR3 here is CAISFGSGANVLTF. DNA for the CDR3: TGTGCCATCAGTTTCGGCTCTGGGGCCAACGTCCTGACTTTC.

This clonotype was detected many times. The gene calls are TRBV11-3 and TRBJ2-7; TRBD1 aligns across 7 bases. This CDR3 comprises 14 residues. J gave up 4 bases and V 5 bases, and 8 bases lay outside the gene matches. The V gene's germline CDR1 is SGHNT and CDR2 YENEEA. The CDR3 spells CASSPRTGPYEQYF. CDR3 nucleotides: TGTGCCAGCAGCCCACGGACAGGCCCGTACGAGCAGTACTTC.

This clonotype was seen a handful of times. The V and J genes are TRBV6-2 or TRBV6-3 and TRBJ2-3, with 7 bases matching TRBD2. The ends lost 6 bases at V and 3 bases at J; junction bases unmatched: 9. CDR1 is MNHEY, CDR2 SVGEGT, per germline. This CDR3 region has 15 residues. CDR3 bases: TGTGCCAGCAGAATAAGACTAGCTGGTACAGATACGCAGTATTTT. It yields the protein CASRIRLAGTDTQYF.